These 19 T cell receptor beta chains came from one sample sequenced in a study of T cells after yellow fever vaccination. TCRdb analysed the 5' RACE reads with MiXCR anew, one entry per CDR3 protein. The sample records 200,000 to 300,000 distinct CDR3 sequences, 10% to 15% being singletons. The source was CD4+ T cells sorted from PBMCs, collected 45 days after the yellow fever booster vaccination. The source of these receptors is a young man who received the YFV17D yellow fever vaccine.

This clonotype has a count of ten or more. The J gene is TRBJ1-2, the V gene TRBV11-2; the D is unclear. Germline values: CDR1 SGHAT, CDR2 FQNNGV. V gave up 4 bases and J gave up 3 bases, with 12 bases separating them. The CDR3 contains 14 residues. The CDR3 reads CASSSTASDYGYTF. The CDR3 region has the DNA TGTGCCAGCAGCTCTACAGCTTCGGACTATGGCTACACCTTC.

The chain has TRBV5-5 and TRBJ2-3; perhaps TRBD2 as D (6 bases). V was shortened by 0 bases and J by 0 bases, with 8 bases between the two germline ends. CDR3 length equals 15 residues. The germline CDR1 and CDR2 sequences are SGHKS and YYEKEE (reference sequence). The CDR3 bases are TGTGCCAGCAGCTTGGGAGGGACTAGCACAGATACGCAGTATTTT. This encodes CASSLGGTSTDTQYF.

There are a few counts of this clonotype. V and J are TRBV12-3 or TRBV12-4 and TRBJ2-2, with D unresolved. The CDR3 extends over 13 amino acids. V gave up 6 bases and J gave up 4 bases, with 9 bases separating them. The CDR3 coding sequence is TGTGCCAGCAGCGGTAGCCGCACCGGGGAGCTGTTTTTT. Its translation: CASSGSRTGELFF.

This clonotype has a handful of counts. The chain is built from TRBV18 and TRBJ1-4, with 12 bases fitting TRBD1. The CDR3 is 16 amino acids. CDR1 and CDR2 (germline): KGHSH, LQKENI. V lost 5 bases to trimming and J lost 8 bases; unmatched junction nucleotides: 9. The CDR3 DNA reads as TGTGCCAGCTCAACCGGGACAGGGGGCGCGGAGGAAAAACTGTTTTTT. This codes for CASSTGTGGAEEKLFF. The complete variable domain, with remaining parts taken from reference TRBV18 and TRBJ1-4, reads NAGVMQNPRHLVRRRGQEARLRCSPMKGHSHVYWYRQLPEEGLKFMVYLQKENIIDESGMPKERFSAEFPKEGPSILRIQQVVRGDSAAYFCASSTGTGGAEEKLFFGSGTQLSVL.

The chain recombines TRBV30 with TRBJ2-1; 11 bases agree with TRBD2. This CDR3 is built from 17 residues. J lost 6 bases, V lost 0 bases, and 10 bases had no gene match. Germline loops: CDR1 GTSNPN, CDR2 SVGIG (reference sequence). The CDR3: CAWSVSPGTSGLNEQFF. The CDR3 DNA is TGTGCCTGGAGTGTTTCACCCGGGACTAGCGGCCTCAATGAGCAGTTCTTC.

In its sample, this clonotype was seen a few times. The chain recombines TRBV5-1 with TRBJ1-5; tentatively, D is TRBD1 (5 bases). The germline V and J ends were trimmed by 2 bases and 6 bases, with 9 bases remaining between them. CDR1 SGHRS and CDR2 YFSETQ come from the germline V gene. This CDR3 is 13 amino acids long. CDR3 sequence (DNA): TGCGCCAGCAGCTTCTCGGGGACTCAGCCCCAGCATTTT. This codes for CASSFSGTQPQHF.

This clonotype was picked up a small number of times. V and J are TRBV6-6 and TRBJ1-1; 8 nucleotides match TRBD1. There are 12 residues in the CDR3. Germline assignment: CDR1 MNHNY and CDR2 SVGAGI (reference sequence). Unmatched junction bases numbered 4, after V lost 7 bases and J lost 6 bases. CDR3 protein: CASNKQGAEAFF. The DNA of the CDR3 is TGTGCCAGCAATAAACAGGGGGCTGAAGCTTTCTTT.

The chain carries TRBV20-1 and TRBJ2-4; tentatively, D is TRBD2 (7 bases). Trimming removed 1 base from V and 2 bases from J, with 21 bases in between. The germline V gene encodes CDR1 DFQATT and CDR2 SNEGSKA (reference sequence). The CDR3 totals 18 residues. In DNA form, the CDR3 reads TGCAGTGCTAGAGGACGGGGGGCGGATCGACTTCCCAAAAACATTCAGTACTTC. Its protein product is CSARGRGADRLPKNIQYF.

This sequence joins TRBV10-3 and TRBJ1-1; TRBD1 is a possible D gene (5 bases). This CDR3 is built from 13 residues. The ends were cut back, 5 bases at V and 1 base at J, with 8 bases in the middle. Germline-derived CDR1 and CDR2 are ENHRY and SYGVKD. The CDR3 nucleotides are TGTGCCATCAGTATAAGGGGGAACACTGAAGCTTTCTTT. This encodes CAISIRGNTEAFF.

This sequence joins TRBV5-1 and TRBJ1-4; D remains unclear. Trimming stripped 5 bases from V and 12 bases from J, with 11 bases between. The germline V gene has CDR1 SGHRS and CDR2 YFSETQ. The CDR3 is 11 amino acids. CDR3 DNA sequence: TGCGCCAGCAGATCGACCGCTGAACTGTTTTTT. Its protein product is CASRSTAELFF.

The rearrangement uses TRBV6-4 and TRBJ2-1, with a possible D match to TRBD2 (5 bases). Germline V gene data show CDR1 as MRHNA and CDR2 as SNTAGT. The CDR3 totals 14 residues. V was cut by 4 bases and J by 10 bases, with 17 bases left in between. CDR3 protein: CASSVSMGEGEQFF. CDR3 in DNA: TGTGCCAGCAGTGTTTCGATGGGTGAGGGCGAGCAGTTCTTC.

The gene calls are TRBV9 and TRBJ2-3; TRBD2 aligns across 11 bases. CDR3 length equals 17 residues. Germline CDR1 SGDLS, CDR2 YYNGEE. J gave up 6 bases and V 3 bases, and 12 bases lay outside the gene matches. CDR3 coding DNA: TGTGCCAGCAGCGCCGGAACTAGCGGGAGTGTTTTGGATACGCAGTATTTT. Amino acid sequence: CASSAGTSGSVLDTQYF.

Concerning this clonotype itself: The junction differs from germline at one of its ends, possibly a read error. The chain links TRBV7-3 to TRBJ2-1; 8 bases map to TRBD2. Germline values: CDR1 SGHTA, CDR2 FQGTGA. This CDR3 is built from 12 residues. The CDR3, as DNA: TGTGCCAGCAGCCCCGGAACTAGCGGAATTTACTTC. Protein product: CASSPGTSGIYF. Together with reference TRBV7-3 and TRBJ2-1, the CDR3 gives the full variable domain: GAGVSQTPSNKVTEKGKYVELRCDPISGHTALYWYRQSLGQGPEFLIYFQGTGAADDSGLPNDRFFAVRPEGSVSTLKIQRTERGDSAVYLCASSPGTSGIYFGPGTRLTVL.

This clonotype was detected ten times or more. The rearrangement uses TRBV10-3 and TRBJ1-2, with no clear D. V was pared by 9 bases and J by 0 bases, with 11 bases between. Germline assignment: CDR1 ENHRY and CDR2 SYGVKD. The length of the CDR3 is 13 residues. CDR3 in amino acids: CAIQTQANYGYTF. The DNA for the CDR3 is TGTGCCATACAGACACAAGCTAACTATGGCTACACCTTC.

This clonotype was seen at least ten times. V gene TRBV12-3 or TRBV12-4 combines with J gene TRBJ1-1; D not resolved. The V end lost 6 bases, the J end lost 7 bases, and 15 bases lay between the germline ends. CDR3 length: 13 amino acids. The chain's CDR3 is CASSPLEPFEAFF. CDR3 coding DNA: TGTGCCAGCAGCCCCCTCGAGCCGTTTGAAGCTTTCTTT.

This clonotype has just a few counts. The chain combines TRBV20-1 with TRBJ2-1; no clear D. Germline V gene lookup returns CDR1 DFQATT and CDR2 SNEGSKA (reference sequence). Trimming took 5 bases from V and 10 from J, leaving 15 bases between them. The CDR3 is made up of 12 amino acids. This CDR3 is CSARIFSPEQFF. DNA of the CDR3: TGCAGTGCTCGCATTTTCAGTCCCGAGCAGTTCTTC.

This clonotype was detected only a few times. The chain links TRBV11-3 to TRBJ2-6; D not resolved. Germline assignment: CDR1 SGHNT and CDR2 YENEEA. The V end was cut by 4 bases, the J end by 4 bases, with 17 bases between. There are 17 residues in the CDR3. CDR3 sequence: CASSSGYGVSGANVLTF. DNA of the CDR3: TGTGCCAGCAGCTCCGGGTATGGGGTCTCCGGGGCCAACGTCCTGACTTTC.

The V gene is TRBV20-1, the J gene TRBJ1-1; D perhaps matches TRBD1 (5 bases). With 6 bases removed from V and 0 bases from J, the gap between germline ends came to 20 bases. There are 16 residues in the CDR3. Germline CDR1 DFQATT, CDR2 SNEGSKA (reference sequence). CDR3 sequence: CSALALGRGLNTEAFF. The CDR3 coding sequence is TGCAGTGCCCTGGCCCTAGGGCGGGGACTGAACACTGAAGCTTTCTTT.

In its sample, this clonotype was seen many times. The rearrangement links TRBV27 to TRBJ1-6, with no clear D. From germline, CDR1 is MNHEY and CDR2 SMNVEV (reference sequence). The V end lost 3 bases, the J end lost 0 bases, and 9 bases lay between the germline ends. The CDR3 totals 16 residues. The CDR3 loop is CASSFGHSSYNSPLHF. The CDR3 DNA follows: TGTGCCAGCAGTTTTGGGCATAGCTCCTATAATTCACCCCTCCACTTT.